This T cell receptor (beta chain) emerged from a study of blood T cell repertoires in COVID-19. Study context: Sample material is recorded as cDNA or gDNA derived from T cells, B-cell-depleted T cells, or PBMCs.

Repertoires were generated with immunoSEQ multiplex PCR, while TCRdb's copy carries only in-frame clones and drops some. The sample lists about 160,000 clones; roughly nine tenths were seen once. This CDR3 is 12 amino acids long. V was trimmed by 3 bases and J by 6 bases, leaving 8 bases between them. This rearrangement joins TRBV12-3 or TRBV12-4 to TRBJ1-1; perhaps TRBD1 as D (5 bases). This sequence originates from a woman aged 60-75 years with active or convalescent COVID-19. Input material: peripheral blood. The CDR3 region has the DNA TGTGCCAGCAGTTTCACAGGTTCTGAAGCTTTCTTT. Amino acids: CASSFTGSEAFF.